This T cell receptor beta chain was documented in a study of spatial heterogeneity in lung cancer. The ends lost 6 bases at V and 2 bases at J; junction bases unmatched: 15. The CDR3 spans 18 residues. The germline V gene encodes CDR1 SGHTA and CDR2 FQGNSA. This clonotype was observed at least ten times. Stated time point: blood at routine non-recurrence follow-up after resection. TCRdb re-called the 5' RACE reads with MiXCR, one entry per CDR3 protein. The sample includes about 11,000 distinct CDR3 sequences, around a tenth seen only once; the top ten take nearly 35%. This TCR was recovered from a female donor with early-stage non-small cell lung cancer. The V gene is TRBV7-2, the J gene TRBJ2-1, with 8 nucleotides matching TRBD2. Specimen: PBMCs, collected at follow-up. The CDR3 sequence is CASSLRTSGPGAYNEQFF. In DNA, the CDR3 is TGTGCCAGCAGTTTAAGAACTAGCGGCCCAGGGGCCTACAATGAGCAGTTCTTC. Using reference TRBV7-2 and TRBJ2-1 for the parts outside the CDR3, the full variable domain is GAGVSQSPSNKVTEKGKDVELRCDPISGHTALYWYRQSLGQGLEFLIYFQGNSAPDKSGLPSDRFSAERTGGSVSTLTIQRTQQEDSAVYLCASSLRTSGPGAYNEQFFGPGTRLTVL.